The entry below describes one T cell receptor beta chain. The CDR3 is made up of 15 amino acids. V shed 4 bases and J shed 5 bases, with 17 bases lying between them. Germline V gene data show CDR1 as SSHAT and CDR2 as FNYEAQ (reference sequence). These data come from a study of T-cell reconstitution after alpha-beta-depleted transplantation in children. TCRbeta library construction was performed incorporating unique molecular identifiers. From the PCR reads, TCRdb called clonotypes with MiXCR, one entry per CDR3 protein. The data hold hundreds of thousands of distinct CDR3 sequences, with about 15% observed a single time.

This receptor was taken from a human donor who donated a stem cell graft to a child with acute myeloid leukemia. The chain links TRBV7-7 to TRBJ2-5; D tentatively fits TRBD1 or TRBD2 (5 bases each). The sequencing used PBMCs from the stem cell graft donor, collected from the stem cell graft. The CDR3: CASSSLRDPWETQYF. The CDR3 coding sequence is TGTGCCAGCAGCTCACTCCGGGACCCATGGGAGACCCAGTACTTC. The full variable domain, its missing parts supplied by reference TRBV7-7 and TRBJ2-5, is GAGVSQSPRYKVTKRGQDVTLRCDPISSHATLYWYQQALGQGPEFLTYFNYEAQPDKSGLPSDRFSAERPEGSISTLTIQRTEQRDSAMYRCASSSLRDPWETQYFGPGTRLLVL.